The next 11 T cell receptor beta chains were all read from a single sample in a study of blood T cell repertoires in COVID-19 (dated by TCRdb to 2019 to 2021). The method was the immunoSEQ multiplex PCR assay. The clones in this table, taken by TCRdb from immuneACCESS, are in-frame only. Not every clone is retained; where verified, under half of the shortfall comes from an unresolved V gene, and the cause of the rest is unknown. Across this sample there are around 700,000 clones, with 90% seen only once. The top ten constitute roughly 0.25% of the sample. The sample consisted of peripheral blood. These receptors came from a woman aged 18-29 years with acute or convalescent COVID-19.

The rearrangement links TRBV2 to TRBJ2-3, with D perhaps TRBD2 (7 bases). In germline, CDR1 is SNHLY, CDR2 FYNNEI. The CDR3 totals 15 residues. V gave up 7 bases and J gave up 2 bases, with 16 bases separating them. The CDR3 region has the DNA TGTGCCAGCACCCTAGGGGCGGGGGCCACAGATACGCAGTATTTT. Protein product: CASTLGAGATDTQYF.

The chain carries TRBV5-1 and TRBJ1-2; the match to TRBD1 covers 7 bases. The germline gives CDR1 SGHRS, CDR2 YFSETQ. Trimming cost V 2 bases and J 4 bases; bases outside gene matches: 8. CDR3 length: 15 residues. The CDR3 DNA reads TGCGCCAGCAGCTTACGACAGGGCGGTAGCTATGGCTACACCTTC. Protein: CASSLRQGGSYGYTF.

This chain uses TRBV27 with TRBJ1-4; D possibly corresponds to TRBD1 (6 bases). Germline lookup yields CDR1 MNHEY and CDR2 SMNVEV (reference sequence). The CDR3 extends over 20 amino acids. Trimming shortened V by 2 bases and J by 4 bases, and 26 bases separated the two germline ends. In DNA, the CDR3 is TGTGCCAGCAGTTTAAGATGGTGGACAGAAGGAGGGGGGGTTAATGAAAAACTGTTTTTT. The encoded protein is CASSLRWWTEGGGVNEKLFF.

The genes are TRBV9 and TRBJ1-4, with 9 bases fitting TRBD1. In germline, CDR1 is SGDLS, CDR2 YYNGEE. This CDR3 is built from 15 residues. V shed 2 bases, J shed 8 bases, and the junction held 7 bases outside the gene matches. The CDR3 is CASSVAGTGMEKLFF. The CDR3 DNA sequence: TGTGCCAGCAGCGTCGCCGGGACAGGGATGGAAAAACTGTTTTTT. Using reference TRBV9 and TRBJ1-4 for the parts outside the CDR3, the full variable domain is DSGVTQTPKHLITATGQRVTLRCSPRSGDLSVYWYQQSLDQGLQFLIQYYNGEERAKGNILERFSAQQFPDLHSELNLSSLELGDSALYFCASSVAGTGMEKLFFGSGTQLSVL.

The chain combines TRBV6-1 with TRBJ1-4, with a weak D call TRBD1 (6 bases). V was cut by 3 bases and J by 2 bases, with 16 bases left in between. Germline lookup yields CDR1 MNHNS and CDR2 SASEGT. This CDR3 spans 17 amino acids. Written as DNA, the CDR3 is TGTGCCAGCAGTGAGGGCGGGGGCCTGGGGACTAATGAAAAACTGTTTTTT. Its translation is CASSEGGGLGTNEKLFF.

This clone was found once. The chain recombines TRBV11-2 with TRBJ2-5, with D possibly matching TRBD1 (5 bases). V shed 5 bases and J shed 5 bases, with 15 bases lying between them. Germline V gene data show CDR1 as SGHAT and CDR2 as FQNNGV. CDR3 length: 14 residues. The CDR3 region has the DNA TGTGCCAGCAGCCCTAGGTGGGGCCGGGAGACCCAGTACTTC. It specifies CASSPRWGRETQYF.

This chain uses TRBV27 with TRBJ1-6, with 11 bases matching TRBD1. This CDR3 is built from 16 residues. Germline V gene data show CDR1 as MNHEY and CDR2 as SMNVEV (reference sequence). With V trimmed by 3 bases and J by 4 bases, 2 bases remained unmatched. The CDR3 DNA follows: TGTGCCAGCAGTTTGGGGACAGGGGGTTATAATTCACCCCTCCACTTT. Amino acids: CASSLGTGGYNSPLHF.

The chain links TRBV10-3 to TRBJ1-1; unclear D gene. V lost 8 bases, J lost 3 bases, and 16 bases lay in between. Per germline, CDR1 ENHRY and CDR2 SYGVKD. CDR3 length equals 14 residues. CDR3 loop: CAIGRADMDTEAFF. As DNA, the CDR3 is TGTGCCATCGGGAGGGCGGATATGGACACTGAAGCTTTCTTT.

The rearrangement uses TRBV11-3 and TRBJ2-1; TRBD2 matches 11 bases. The trim removed 5 bases at V and 2 bases at J, leaving 5 bases unmatched. The CDR3 spans 16 residues. Per the germline V gene, CDR1 is SGHNT and CDR2 is YENEEA. As DNA, the CDR3 is TGTGCCAGCAGCCCCGGACTAGCGGGCCCCTACAATGAGCAGTTCTTC. Translating gives CASSPGLAGPYNEQFF.

J is TRBJ1-1 and V is TRBV9, with 7 bases identical to TRBD1. CDR1 is SGDLS, CDR2 YYNGEE, per germline. This CDR3 is built from 16 residues. V shed 0 bases and J 2 bases; nucleotides not matched to a gene: 7. CDR3 nucleotides: TGTGCCAGCAGCGTAGCGGGGGACAGCCAAAACACTGAAGCTTTCTTT. Translating it yields CASSVAGDSQNTEAFF.

The genes are TRBV9 and TRBJ1-2; TRBD1 is a possible D gene (5 bases). Looked up from germline, CDR1 is SGDLS and CDR2 is YYNGEE. The CDR3 covers 15 residues. V lost 0 bases to trimming and J lost 8 bases, with 17 bases between them. This CDR3 reads CASSVGGTASSGYTF. For the CDR3, the DNA is TGTGCCAGCAGCGTAGGCGGGACTGCCTCCTCCGGCTACACCTTC.